The entry that follows covers one T cell receptor beta chain sequence. The data are from a study of technical replicates of blood from a handful of donors. The CDR3 has 15 residues. Germline CDR1 MDHEN, CDR2 SYDVKM. The V and J ends lost 2 bases and 4 bases, in that order; junction bases with no gene match: 2. Measured with immunoSEQ multiplex PCR; TCRdb has only the in-frame clones, and not every one. In the table there are about 75,000 clones, 95% to 98% of which are singletons. V usage is TRBV28 and J usage is TRBJ2-1, with TRBD2 matching over 10 bases. This receptor was taken from a human donor in good health. Sequencing used T cells isolated from PBMCs. In DNA form, the CDR3 reads TGTGCCAGCAGTTTAGGGACTAGCGAGTACAATGAGCAGTTCTTC. Translating it yields CASSLGTSEYNEQFF.